The source of this T cell receptor (beta chain) is a study of cytomegalovirus exposure and HLA in healthy donors. Notes on the study in general: Researchers reported in a later analysis that a missense DCLRE1C variant was tied to TCR beta V- and J-gene trimming. The authors reported that TCR beta sequences could predict HLA-A and HLA-B alleles. These predictions were accurate for most subjects in the first cohort. Whilst most TCR sequences proved rare, a subset of public TCRs occurred across many donors.

PCR used 60 Vbeta primers and 13 Jbeta primers. Libraries were prepared by immunoSEQ multiplex PCR; TCRdb keeps only in-frame clonotypes and omits some of them. The sample lists around 190,000 clones, 75% to 85% occurring once. This CDR3 has 14 amino acids. Germline V gives CDR1 SGHNT, CDR2 YYREEE (reference sequence). V lost 4 bases to trimming and J lost 5 bases, with 15 bases between them. On this clone itself: Its antigen is as yet unknown.

Sequences were obtained from PBMCs. The clonotype was recovered from a woman in her forties or fifties in good health and CMV-seronegative. The chain has TRBV5-4 and TRBJ1-1; weak D call: TRBD1 (6 bases). CDR3 bases: TGTGCCAGCAGCCCGATGGGAAGGGGGACTGAAGCTTTCTTT. This gives the protein CASSPMGRGTEAFF.